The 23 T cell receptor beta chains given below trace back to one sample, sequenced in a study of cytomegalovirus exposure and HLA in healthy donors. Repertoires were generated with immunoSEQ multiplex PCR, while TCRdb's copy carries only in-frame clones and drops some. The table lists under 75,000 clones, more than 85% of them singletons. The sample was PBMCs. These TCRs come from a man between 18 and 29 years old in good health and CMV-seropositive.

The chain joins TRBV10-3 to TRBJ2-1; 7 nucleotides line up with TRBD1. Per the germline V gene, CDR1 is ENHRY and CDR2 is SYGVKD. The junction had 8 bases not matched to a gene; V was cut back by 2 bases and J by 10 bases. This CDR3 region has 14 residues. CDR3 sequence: CAISEPGQIKEQFF. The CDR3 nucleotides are TGTGCCATCAGTGAGCCGGGACAGATTAAGGAGCAGTTCTTC.

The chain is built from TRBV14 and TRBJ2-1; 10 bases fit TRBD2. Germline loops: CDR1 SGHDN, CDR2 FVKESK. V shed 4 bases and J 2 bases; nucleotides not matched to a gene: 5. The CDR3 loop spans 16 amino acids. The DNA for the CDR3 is TGTGCCAGCAGCCCCTGGACTAGCGGCCCCTACAATGAGCAGTTCTTC. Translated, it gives CASSPWTSGPYNEQFF.

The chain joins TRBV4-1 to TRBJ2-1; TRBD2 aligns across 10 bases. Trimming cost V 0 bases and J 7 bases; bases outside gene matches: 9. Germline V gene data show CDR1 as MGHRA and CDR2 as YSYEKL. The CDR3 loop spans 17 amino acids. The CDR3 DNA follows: TGCGCCAGCAGCCAAGAAGGCTGGACTAGCGGCCTGAATGAGCAGTTCTTC. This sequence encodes CASSQEGWTSGLNEQFF.

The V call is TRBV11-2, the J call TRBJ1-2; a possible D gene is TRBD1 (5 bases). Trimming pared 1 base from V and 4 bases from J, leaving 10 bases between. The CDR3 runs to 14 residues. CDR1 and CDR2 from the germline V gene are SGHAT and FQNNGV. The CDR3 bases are TGTGCCAGCAGCTTAGGGCGGGGGTTCTATGGCTACACCTTC. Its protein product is CASSLGRGFYGYTF.

CDR3 loop: CASIREDTEAFF. DNA for the CDR3: TGTGCCAGCATCAGAGAGGACACTGAAGCTTTCTTT. The chain carries TRBV11-2 and TRBJ1-1; D remains ambiguous. This CDR3 comprises 12 residues. Germline V lookup: CDR1 SGHAT, CDR2 FQNNGV. Trimming shortened V by 7 bases and J by 3 bases, and 9 bases separated the two germline ends.

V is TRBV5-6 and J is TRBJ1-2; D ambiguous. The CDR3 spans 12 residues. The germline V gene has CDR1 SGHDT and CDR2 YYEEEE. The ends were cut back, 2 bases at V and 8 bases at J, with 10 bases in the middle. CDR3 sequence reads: CASSLRGSGYTF. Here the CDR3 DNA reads TGTGCCAGCAGCTTACGTGGTAGCGGCTACACCTTC.

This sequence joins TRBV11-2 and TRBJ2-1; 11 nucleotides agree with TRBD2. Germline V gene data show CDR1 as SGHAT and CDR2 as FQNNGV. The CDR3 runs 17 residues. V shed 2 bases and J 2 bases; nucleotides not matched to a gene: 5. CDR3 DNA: TGTGCCAGCAGCTTACTTGGGACTAGCGGTACCTACAATGAGCAGTTCTTC. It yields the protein CASSLLGTSGTYNEQFF.

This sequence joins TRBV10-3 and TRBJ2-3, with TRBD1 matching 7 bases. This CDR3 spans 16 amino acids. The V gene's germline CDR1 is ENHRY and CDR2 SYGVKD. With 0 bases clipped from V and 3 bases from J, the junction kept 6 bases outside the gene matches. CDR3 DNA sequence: TGTGCCATCAGTGAGTCTTTAACAGGGGAGACAGATACGCAGTATTTT. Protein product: CAISESLTGETDTQYF.

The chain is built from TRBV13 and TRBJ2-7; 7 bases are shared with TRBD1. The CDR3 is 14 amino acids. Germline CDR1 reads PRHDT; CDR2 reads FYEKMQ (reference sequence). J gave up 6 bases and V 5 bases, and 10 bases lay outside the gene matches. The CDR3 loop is CASSRGQLSLEQYF. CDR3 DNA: TGTGCCAGCAGCAGGGGGCAGCTCTCTCTCGAGCAGTACTTC. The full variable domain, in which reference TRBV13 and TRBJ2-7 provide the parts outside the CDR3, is AAGVIQSPRHLIKEKRETATLKCYPIPRHDTVYWYQQGPGQDPQFLISFYEKMQSDKGSIPDRFSAQQFSDYHSELNMSSLELGDSALYFCASSRGQLSLEQYFGPGTRLTVT.

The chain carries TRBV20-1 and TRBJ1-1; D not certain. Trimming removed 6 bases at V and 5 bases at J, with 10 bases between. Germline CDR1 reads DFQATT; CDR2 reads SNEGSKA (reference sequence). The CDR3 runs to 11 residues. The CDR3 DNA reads TGCAGTGCCTATGGTCCTACTGAAGCTTTCTTT. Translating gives CSAYGPTEAFF.

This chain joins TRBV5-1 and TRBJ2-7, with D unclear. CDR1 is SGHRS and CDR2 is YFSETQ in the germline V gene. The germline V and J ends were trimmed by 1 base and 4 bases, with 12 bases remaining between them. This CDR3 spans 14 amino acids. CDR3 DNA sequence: TGCGCCAGCAGCTTGAGAGTAGCCGGATACGAGCAGTACTTC. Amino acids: CASSLRVAGYEQYF.

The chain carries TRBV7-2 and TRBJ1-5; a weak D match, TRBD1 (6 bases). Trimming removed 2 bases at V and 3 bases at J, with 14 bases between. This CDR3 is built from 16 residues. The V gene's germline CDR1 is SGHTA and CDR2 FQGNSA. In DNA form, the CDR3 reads TGTGCCAGCAGCTTAAGAGTGCACAGGGCCAATCAGCCCCAGCATTTT. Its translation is CASSLRVHRANQPQHF.

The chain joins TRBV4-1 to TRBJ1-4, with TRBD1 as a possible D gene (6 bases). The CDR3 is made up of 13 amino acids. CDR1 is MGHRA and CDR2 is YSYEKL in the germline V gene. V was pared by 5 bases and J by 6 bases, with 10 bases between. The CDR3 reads CASSARGDEKLFF. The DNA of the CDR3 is TGCGCCAGCAGCGCCAGGGGAGATGAAAAACTGTTTTTT.

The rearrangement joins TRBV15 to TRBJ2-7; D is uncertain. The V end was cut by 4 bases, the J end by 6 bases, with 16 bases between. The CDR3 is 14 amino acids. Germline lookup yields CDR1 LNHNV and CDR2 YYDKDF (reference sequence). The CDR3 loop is CATSTSGFNTEQYF. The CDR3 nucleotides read TGTGCCACCAGCACCTCCGGGTTTAATACCGAGCAGTACTTC.

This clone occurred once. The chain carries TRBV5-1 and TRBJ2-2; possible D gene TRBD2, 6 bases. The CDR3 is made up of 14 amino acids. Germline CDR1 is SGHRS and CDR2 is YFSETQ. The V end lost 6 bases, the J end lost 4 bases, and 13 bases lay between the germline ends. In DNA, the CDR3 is TGCGCCAGCACCCCGCGGGGTAGCACCGGGGAGCTGTTTTTT. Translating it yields CASTPRGSTGELFF.

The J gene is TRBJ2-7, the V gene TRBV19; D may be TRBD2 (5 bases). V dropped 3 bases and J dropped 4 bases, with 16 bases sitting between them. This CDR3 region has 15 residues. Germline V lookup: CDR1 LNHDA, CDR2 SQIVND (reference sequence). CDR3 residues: CASSIRDTNVYEQYF. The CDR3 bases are TGTGCCAGTAGTATCCGGGATACGAACGTTTACGAGCAGTACTTC.

The CDR3 protein is CATIQGALAGGMNEQFF. The CDR3 bases are TGTGCCACTATTCAGGGGGCACTAGCGGGAGGGATGAATGAGCAGTTCTTC. V usage is TRBV27 and J usage is TRBJ2-1; TRBD2 aligns across 13 bases. Looked up from germline, CDR1 is MNHEY and CDR2 is SMNVEV (reference sequence). This CDR3 spans 17 amino acids. V was clipped by 10 bases and J by 7 bases; unmatched bases: 16.

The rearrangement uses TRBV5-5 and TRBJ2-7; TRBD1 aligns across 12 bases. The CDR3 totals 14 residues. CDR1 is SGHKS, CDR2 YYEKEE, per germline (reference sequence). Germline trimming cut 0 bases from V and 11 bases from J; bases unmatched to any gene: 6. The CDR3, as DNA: TGTGCCAGCAGCTTGGGAGGGACAGGGGGCATCGAGTACTTC. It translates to CASSLGGTGGIEYF.

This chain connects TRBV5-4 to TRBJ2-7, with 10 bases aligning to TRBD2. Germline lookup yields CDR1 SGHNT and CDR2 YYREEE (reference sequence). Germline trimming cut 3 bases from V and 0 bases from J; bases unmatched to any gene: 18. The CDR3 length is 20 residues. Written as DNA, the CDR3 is TGTGCCAGCAGCTATTCCGGGTTGCTAGCGGGAGTCGCGAGCTCCTACGAGCAGTACTTC. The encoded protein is CASSYSGLLAGVASSYEQYF. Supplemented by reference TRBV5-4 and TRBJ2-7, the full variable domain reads ETGVTQSPTHLIKTRGQQVTLRCSSQSGHNTVSWYQQALGQGPQFIFQYYREEENGRGNFPPRFSGLQFPNYSSELNVNALELDDSALYLCASSYSGLLAGVASSYEQYFGPGTRLTVT.

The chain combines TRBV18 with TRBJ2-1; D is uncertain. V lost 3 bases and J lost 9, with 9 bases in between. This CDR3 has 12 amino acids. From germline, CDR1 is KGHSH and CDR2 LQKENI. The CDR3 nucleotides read TGTGCCAGCTCACCGGCCGTTGGTGAGCAGTTCTTC. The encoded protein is CASSPAVGEQFF.

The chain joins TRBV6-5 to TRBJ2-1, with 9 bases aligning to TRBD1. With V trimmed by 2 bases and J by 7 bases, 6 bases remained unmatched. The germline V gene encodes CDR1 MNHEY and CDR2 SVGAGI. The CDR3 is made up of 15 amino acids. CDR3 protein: CASSYGGTGRNEQFF. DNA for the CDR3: TGTGCCAGCAGTTACGGGGGGACAGGGAGGAATGAGCAGTTCTTC.

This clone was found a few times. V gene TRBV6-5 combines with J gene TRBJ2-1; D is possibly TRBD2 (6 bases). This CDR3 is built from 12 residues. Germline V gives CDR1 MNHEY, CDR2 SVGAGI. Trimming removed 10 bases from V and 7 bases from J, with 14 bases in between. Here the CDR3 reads CATLGGRNEQFF. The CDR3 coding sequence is TGTGCCACCCTTGGGGGGAGGAATGAGCAGTTCTTC.

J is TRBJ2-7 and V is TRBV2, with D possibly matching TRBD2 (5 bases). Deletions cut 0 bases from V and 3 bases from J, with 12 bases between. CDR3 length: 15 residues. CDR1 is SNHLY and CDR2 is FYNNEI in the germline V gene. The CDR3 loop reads CASSEALLDRYEQYF. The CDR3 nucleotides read TGTGCCAGCAGTGAAGCTTTACTAGATCGCTACGAGCAGTACTTC.